One and the same sample provided the 7 T cell receptor beta chains below, sequenced in a study of human T cells and chemical hapten exposure. MiXCR, applied by TCRdb to the RACE reads, yields one record per CDR3 protein. The sample lists about 380,000 distinct CDR3 sequences, roughly 4.8% occurring once. Time point: patch test 1, 2 weeks after DPC sensitization. The sample's treatment: therapeutic diphenylcyclopropenone sensitization with weekly scalp DPC. The sequenced sample was whole blood, obtained in connection with sensitization to the hapten diphenylcyclopropenone (DPC). These receptors originate from a woman aged 45 to 65 with alopecia areata. Some clones in this sample may be carry-over from other donors' samples.

The chain carries TRBV7-2 and TRBJ2-3; D call uncertain. Trimming took 1 base from V and 10 from J, leaving 9 bases between them. Looked up from germline, CDR1 is SGHTA and CDR2 is FQGNSA. The CDR3 spans 12 residues. The CDR3 loop is CASSLEVGAQYF. For the CDR3, the DNA is TGTGCCAGCAGCTTAGAGGTTGGTGCGCAGTATTTT.

This clonotype was picked up many times. V and J are TRBV18 and TRBJ1-1; D call uncertain. Trimming took 0 bases from V and 3 from J, leaving 8 bases between them. This CDR3 has 14 amino acids. Germline V gene sequence: CDR1 KGHSH, CDR2 LQKENI. DNA of the CDR3: TGTGCCAGCTCACCACCGAAGGGCCACACTGAAGCTTTCTTT. As protein: CASSPPKGHTEAFF.

The chain links TRBV20-1 to TRBJ2-3; D perhaps matches TRBD1 (5 bases). V was cut by 5 bases and J by 5 bases, with 14 bases left in between. The germline gives CDR1 DFQATT, CDR2 SNEGSKA (reference sequence). The CDR3 covers 13 residues. For the CDR3, the DNA is TGCAGTGCTGGACACCCAGGGTTAGATACGCAGTATTTT. This sequence encodes CSAGHPGLDTQYF.

This clonotype showed up many times. The CDR3 DNA reads TGTGCCAGCAGTACCCGTGGGGGGGGGGCCGCAGATACGCAGTATTTT. Protein: CASSTRGGGAADTQYF. V gene TRBV6-5 combines with J gene TRBJ2-3; possibly TRBD2 for D (7 bases). Between the trimmed V and J ends, which lost 5 bases and 4 bases, there was a span of 19 bases. Germline V CDR1 and CDR2: MNHEY, SVGAGI. This CDR3 comprises 16 residues.

This clonotype was seen at least ten times. The chain couples TRBV12-3 or TRBV12-4 to TRBJ1-2, with D unclear. V dropped 6 bases and J dropped 8 bases, with 25 bases sitting between them. CDR3 length: 16 residues. The chain's CDR3 is CASSAPTQGWVRGYTF. In nucleotides, the CDR3 is TGTGCCAGCAGCGCTCCTACCCAAGGATGGGTTAGGGGCTACACCTTC.

This clonotype was picked up many times. V usage is TRBV25-1 and J usage is TRBJ2-7; possibly TRBD1 for D (6 bases). This CDR3 is built from 13 residues. V was trimmed by 3 bases and J by 2 bases, leaving 8 bases between them. Germline V gene lookup returns CDR1 MGHDK and CDR2 SYGVNS. CDR3 residues: CASSERTAYEQYF. The CDR3 coding sequence is TGTGCCAGCAGTGAGCGGACAGCCTACGAGCAGTACTTC.

This clonotype was detected many times. The genes are TRBV9 and TRBJ2-7; 8 bases agree with TRBD1. V lost 3 bases, J lost 3 bases, and 11 bases stayed unmatched. This CDR3 comprises 16 residues. CDR1 is SGDLS, CDR2 YYNGEE, per germline. CDR3 residues: CASSDSRDRRHYEQYF. As DNA, the CDR3 is TGTGCCAGCAGCGATTCAAGGGACAGGAGACACTACGAGCAGTACTTC.